What follows is one TCR beta chain and its context. CDR1 is WNHNN, CDR2 SYGVQD, per germline (reference sequence). The CDR3 runs to 14 residues. With 4 bases removed from V and 3 bases from J, the gap between germline ends came to 12 bases. This entry belongs to a study of blood T cell repertoires in COVID-19. Study-wide background: Samples of COVID-19 (acute and convalescent) were obtained from the United States, Italy and Spain.

Source study methods: Reference gene primers were amplified, and this amplification served to estimate nucleated cell counts. The table came from immunoSEQ multiplex PCR; TCRdb's copy has only in-frame clones and leaves some out. The V and J calls and clone size come from that table; D and trimming were worked out from the DNA. This table holds some 120,000 clones, roughly 80% found once. This clonotype originated in a woman between 50 and 59 years old with acute or convalescent COVID-19. The sequencing input was peripheral blood. The chain recombines TRBV10-1 with TRBJ1-1; tentatively, D is TRBD1 (6 bases). The CDR3 is CASSARGGDTEAFF. The CDR3 DNA is TGCGCCAGCAGTGCTCGGGGGGGCGACACTGAAGCTTTCTTT.